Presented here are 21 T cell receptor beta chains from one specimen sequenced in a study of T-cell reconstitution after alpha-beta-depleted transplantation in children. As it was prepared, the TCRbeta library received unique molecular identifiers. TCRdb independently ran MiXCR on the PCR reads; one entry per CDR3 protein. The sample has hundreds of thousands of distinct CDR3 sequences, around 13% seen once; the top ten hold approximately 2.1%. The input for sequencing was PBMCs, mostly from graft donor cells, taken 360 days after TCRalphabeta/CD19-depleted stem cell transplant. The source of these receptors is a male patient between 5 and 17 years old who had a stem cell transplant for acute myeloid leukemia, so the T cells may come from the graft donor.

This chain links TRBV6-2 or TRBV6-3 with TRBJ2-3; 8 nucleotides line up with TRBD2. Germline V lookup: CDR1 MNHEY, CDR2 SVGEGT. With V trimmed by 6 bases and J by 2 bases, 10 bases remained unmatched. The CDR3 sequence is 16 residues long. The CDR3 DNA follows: TGTGCCAGCAGGGGATGGAATAGCGGGGACACAGATACGCAGTATTTT. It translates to CASRGWNSGDTDTQYF.

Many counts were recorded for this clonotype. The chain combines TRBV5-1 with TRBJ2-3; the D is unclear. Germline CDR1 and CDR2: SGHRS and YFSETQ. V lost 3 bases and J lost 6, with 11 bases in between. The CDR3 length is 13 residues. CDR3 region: CASSSPPMDTQYF. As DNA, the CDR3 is TGCGCCAGCAGCTCGCCCCCAATGGATACGCAGTATTTT.

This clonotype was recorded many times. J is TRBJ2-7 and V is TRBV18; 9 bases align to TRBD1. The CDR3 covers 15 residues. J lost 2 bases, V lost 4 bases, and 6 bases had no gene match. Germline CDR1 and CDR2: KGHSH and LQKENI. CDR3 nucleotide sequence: TGTGCCAGCTCACTCGGGACAGGGATCCCCTACGAGCAGTACTTC. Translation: CASSLGTGIPYEQYF. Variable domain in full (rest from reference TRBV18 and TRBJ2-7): NAGVMQNPRHLVRRRGQEARLRCSPMKGHSHVYWYRQLPEEGLKFMVYLQKENIIDESGMPKERFSAEFPKEGPSILRIQQVVRGDSAAYFCASSLGTGIPYEQYFGPGTRLTVT.

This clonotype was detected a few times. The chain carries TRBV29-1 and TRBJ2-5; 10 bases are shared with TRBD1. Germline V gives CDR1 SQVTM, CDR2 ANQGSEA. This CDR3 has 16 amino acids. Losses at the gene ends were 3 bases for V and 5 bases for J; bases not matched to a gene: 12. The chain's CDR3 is CSVDRGQGKLAETQYF. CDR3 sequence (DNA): TGCAGCGTTGATCGGGGACAGGGGAAATTAGCGGAGACCCAGTACTTC.

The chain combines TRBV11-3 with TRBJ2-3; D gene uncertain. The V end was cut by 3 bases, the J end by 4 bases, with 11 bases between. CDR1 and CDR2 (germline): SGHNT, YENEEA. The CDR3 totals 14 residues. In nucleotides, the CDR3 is TGTGCCAGCAGCTTGGACCGGGTGGCAGATACGCAGTATTTT. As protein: CASSLDRVADTQYF.

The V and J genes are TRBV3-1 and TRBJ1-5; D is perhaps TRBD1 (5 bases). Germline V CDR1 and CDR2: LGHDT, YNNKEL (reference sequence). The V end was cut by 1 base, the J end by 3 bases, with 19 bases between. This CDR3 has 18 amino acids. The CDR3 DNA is TGTGCCAGCAGCCAAGCCCCCCCGGGACCGCATCCCAATCAGCCCCAGCATTTT. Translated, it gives CASSQAPPGPHPNQPQHF.

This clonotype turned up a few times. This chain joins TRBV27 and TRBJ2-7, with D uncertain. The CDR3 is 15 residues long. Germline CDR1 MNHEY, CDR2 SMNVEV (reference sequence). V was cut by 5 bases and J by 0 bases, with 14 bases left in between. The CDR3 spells CASSPWKLSSYEQYF. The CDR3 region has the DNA TGTGCCAGCAGTCCTTGGAAGTTGAGCTCCTACGAGCAGTACTTC.

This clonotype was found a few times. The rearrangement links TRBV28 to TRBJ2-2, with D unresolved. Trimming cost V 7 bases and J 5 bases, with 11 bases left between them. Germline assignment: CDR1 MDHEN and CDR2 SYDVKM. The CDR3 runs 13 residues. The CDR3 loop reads CASIPMLTGELFF. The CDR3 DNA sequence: TGTGCCAGCATCCCTATGTTAACCGGGGAGCTGTTTTTT.

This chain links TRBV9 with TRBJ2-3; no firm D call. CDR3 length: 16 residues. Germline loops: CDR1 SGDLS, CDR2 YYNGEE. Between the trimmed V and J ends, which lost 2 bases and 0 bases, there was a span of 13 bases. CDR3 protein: CASSVSVGYSTDTQYF. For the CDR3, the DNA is TGTGCCAGCAGCGTTTCGGTAGGTTACAGCACAGATACGCAGTATTTT.

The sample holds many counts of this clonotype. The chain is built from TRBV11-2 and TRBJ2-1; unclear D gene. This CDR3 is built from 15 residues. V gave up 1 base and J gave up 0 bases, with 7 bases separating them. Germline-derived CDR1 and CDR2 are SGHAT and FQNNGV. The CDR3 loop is CASSLVGISYNEQFF. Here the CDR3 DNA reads TGTGCCAGCAGCTTAGTGGGGATCTCCTACAATGAGCAGTTCTTC.

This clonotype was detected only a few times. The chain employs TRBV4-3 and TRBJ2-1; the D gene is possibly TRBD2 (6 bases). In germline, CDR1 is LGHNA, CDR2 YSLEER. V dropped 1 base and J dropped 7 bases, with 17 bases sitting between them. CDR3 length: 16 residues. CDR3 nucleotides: TGCGCCAGCAGCCAAGGACCTCTGGGGAGGTCGAATGAGCAGTTCTTC. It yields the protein CASSQGPLGRSNEQFF.

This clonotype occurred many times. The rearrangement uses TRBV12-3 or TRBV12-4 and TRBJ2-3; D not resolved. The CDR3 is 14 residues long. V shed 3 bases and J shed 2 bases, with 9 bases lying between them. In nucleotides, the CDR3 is TGTGCCAGCAGTTTCGGGCTCCTCACAGATACGCAGTATTTT. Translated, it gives CASSFGLLTDTQYF.

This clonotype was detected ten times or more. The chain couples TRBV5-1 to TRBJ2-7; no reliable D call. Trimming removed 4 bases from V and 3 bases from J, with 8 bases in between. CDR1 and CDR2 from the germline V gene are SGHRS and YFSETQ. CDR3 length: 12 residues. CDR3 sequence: CASSNTNYEQYF. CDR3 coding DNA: TGCGCCAGCAGCAACACAAACTACGAGCAGTACTTC.

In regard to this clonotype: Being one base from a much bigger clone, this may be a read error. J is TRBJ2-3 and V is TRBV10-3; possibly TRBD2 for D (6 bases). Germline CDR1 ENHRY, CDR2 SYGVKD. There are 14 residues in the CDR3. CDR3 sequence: CASSETGDRDTQYF. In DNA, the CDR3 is TGTGCCAGCAGTGAGACGGGAGATAGAGATACGCAGTATTTT.

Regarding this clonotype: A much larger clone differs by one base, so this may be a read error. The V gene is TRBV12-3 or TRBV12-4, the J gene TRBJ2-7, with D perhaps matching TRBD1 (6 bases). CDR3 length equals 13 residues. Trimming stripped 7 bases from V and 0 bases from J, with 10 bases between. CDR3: CASNQQGSYEQYF. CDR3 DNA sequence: TGTGCCAGCAACCAACAGGGCTCCTACGAGCAGTACTTC.

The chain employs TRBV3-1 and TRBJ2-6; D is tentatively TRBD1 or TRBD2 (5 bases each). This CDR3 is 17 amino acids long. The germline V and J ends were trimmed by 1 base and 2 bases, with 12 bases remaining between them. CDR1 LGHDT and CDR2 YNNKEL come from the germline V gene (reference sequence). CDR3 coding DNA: TGTGCCAGCAGCCAAGGGGTTGGGGGTACTGGGGCCAACGTCCTGACTTTC. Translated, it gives CASSQGVGGTGANVLTF.

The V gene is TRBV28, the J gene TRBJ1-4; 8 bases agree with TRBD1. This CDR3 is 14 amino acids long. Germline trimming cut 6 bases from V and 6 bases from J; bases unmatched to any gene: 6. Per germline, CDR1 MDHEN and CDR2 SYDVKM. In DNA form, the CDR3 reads TGTGCCAGCAGCAGTTGGACAGGGCATGAAAAACTGTTTTTT. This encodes CASSSWTGHEKLFF.

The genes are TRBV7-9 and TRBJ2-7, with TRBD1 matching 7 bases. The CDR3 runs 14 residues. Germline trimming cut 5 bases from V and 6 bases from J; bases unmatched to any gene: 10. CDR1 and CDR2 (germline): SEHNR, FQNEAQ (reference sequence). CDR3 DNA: TGTGCCAGCAGCGGACAGGCCCCCAGTGGCGAGCAGTACTTC. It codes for CASSGQAPSGEQYF.

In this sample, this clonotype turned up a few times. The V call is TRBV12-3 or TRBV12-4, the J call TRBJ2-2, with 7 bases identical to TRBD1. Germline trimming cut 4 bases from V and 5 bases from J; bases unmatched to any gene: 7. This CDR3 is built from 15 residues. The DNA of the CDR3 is TGTGCCAGCAGTTCCCCCGTACAGGGGACCGGGGAGCTGTTTTTT. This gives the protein CASSSPVQGTGELFF.

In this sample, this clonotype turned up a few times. Written as DNA, the CDR3 is TGTGCCAGCAGTCCAACAACGACAGGAACCCCGGGGATGAACACTGAAGCTTTCTTT. Encoded protein: CASSPTTTGTPGMNTEAFF. The chain couples TRBV27 to TRBJ1-1; weak D call: TRBD1 (6 bases). The CDR3 is made up of 19 amino acids. From germline, CDR1 is MNHEY and CDR2 SMNVEV (reference sequence). The ends were cut back, 5 bases at V and 0 bases at J, with 25 bases in the middle.

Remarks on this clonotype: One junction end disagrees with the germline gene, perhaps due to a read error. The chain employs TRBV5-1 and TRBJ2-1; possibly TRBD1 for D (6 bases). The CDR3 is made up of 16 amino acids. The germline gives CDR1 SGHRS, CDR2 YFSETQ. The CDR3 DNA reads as TGCGCCAGCAGCGCTCCTGGCGACTATAGGGGGAATGATCAGTTCTTC. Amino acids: CASSAPGDYRGNDQFF. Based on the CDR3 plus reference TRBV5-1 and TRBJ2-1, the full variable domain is KAGVTQTPRYLIKTRGQQVTLSCSPISGHRSVSWYQQTPGQGLQFLFEYFSETQRNKGNFPGRFSGRQFSNSRSEMNVSTLELGDSALYLCASSAPGDYRGNDQFFGPGTRLTVL.